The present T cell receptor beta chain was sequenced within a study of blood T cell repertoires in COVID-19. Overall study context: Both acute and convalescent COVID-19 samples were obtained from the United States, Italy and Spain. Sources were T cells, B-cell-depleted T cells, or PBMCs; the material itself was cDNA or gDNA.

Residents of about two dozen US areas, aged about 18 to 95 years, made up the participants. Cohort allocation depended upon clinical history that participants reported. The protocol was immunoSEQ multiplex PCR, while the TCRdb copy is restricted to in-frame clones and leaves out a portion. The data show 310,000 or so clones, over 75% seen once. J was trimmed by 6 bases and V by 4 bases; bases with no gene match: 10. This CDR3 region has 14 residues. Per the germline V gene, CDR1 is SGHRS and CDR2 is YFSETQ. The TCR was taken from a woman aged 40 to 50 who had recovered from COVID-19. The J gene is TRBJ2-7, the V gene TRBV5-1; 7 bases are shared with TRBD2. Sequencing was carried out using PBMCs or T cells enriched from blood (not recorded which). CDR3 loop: CASSPETSWREQYF. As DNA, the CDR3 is TGCGCCAGCAGCCCGGAGACTAGCTGGCGCGAGCAGTACTTC.